Listed below are T cell receptor beta chains from one sample, sequenced in a study of spatial heterogeneity in lung cancer. Each CDR3 protein gets one entry after TCRdb re-called the 5' RACE reads with MiXCR. Counted here are about 3,400 distinct CDR3 sequences, 5% to 6% occurring once; the ten biggest clones make up around 16%. This material consisted of lung tumor tissue, taken at surgery. The receptors derive from a female donor with early-stage non-small cell lung cancer. Each CDR3 is given with its conserved first and last residue. D genes are given only for firm matches. Some rows have no size entry. The others give once, few or many, or a class for an expanded clone.

CDR3: CASSLPFLQANYGYTF; DNA: TGTGCCAGCAGTTTACCCTTTCTTCAGGCTAACTATGGCTACACCTTC; V: TRBV28; D: -; J: TRBJ1-2; size: large; length: 16
CDR3: CASSRTSGLPYEQYF; DNA: TGCGCCAGCAGCCGGACTAGCGGGCTTCCCTACGAGCAGTACTTC; V: TRBV5-1; D: TRBD2; J: TRBJ2-7; size: medium-sized; length: 15
CDR3: CASSRIGSSGNTIYF; DNA: TGTGCCAGCAGTAGGATCGGATCATCTGGAAACACCATATATTTT; V: TRBV12-3/TRBV12-4; D: -; J: TRBJ1-3; size: medium-sized; length: 15
CDR3: CSARRTGGTEQFF; DNA: TGCAGTGCTAGACGGACAGGGGGCACTGAGCAGTTCTTC; V: TRBV20-1; D: TRBD1; J: TRBJ2-1; size: medium-sized; length: 13
CDR3: CATSTRTHGEQFF; DNA: TGTGCCACCAGCACCCGGACCCACGGCGAGCAGTTCTTC; V: TRBV15; D: -; J: TRBJ2-1; size: -; length: 13
CDR3: CASSPETGPVGTQYF; DNA: TGTGCCAGCAGCCCCGAGACAGGGCCGGTCGGTACGCAGTATTTT; V: TRBV11-2; D: TRBD1; J: TRBJ2-3; size: many; length: 15
CDR3: CASNTNTGELFF; DNA: TGTGCCAGCAACACGAACACCGGGGAGCTGTTTTTT; V: TRBV28; D: -; J: TRBJ2-2; size: medium-sized; length: 12
CDR3: CASSLGQGYTEAFF; DNA: TGCGCCAGCAGCTTGGGACAGGGCTACACTGAAGCTTTCTTT; V: TRBV5-1; D: TRBD1; J: TRBJ1-1; size: medium-sized; length: 14
CDR3: CASSLTESEQFF; DNA: TGTGCCAGCAGCTTAACGGAGTCTGAGCAGTTCTTC; V: TRBV7-3; D: -; J: TRBJ2-1; size: medium-sized; length: 12
CDR3: CASSLRQGASSGELFF; DNA: TGCGCCAGCAGCTTGCGACAGGGGGCGTCATCCGGGGAGCTGTTTTTT; V: TRBV5-1; D: TRBD1; J: TRBJ2-2; size: medium-sized; length: 16
CDR3: CATSDWTSGHSYNEQFF; DNA: TGTGCCACCAGTGATTGGACTAGCGGGCACTCCTACAATGAGCAGTTCTTC; V: TRBV24-1; D: TRBD2; J: TRBJ2-1; size: many; length: 17
CDR3: CASSYSHFEQFF; DNA: TGTGCCAGCAGCTATTCCCATTTTGAGCAGTTCTTC; V: TRBV28; D: -; J: TRBJ2-1; size: many; length: 12
CDR3: CSARAGTTGGTEAFF; DNA: TGCAGTGCTAGAGCCGGTACGACAGGGGGCACTGAAGCTTTCTTT; V: TRBV20-1; D: TRBD1; J: TRBJ1-1; size: many; length: 15
CDR3: CASGRLAGYNEQFF; DNA: TGTGCCAGCGGACGCCTAGCAGGTTACAATGAGCAGTTCTTC; V: TRBV28; D: -; J: TRBJ2-1; size: medium-sized; length: 14
CDR3: CASSARGSQTSYEQYF; DNA: TGTGCCAGCAGCGCCCGGGGAAGCCAAACCTCCTACGAGCAGTACTTC; V: TRBV6-1; D: -; J: TRBJ2-7; size: medium-sized; length: 16
CDR3: CASGRESGNEQFF; DNA: TGCGCCAGCGGGCGGGAGAGTGGAAATGAGCAGTTCTTC; V: TRBV4-3; D: TRBD2; J: TRBJ2-1; size: medium-sized; length: 13
CDR3: CAISESASGSGSDTQYF; DNA: TGTGCCATCAGTGAGTCGGCTAGCGGGAGTGGTTCAGATACGCAGTATTTT; V: TRBV10-3; D: TRBD2; J: TRBJ2-3; size: many; length: 17
CDR3: CSARDGTGGSEQFF; DNA: TGCAGTGCTAGAGACGGTACAGGGGGAAGTGAGCAGTTCTTC; V: TRBV20-1; D: TRBD1; J: TRBJ2-1; size: medium-sized; length: 14
CDR3: CSARVRGGTEAFF; DNA: TGCAGTGCTAGAGTTCGAGGGGGCACTGAAGCTTTCTTT; V: TRBV20-1; D: -; J: TRBJ1-1; size: medium-sized; length: 13
CDR3: CASSQKNIQYF; DNA: TGTGCCAGCAGTCAGAAAAACATTCAGTACTTC; V: TRBV12-3/TRBV12-4; D: -; J: TRBJ2-4; size: medium-sized; length: 11
CDR3: CIGGQTSYEQYF; DNA: TGCATCGGGGGACAGACCTCCTACGAGCAGTACTTC; V: TRBV29-1; D: -; J: TRBJ2-7; size: large; length: 12
CDR3: CASSFRGQGREQYF; DNA: TGTGCCAGCAGTTTCCGGGGACAGGGGCGCGAGCAGTACTTC; V: TRBV27; D: TRBD1; J: TRBJ2-7; size: medium-sized; length: 14
CDR3: CASSQIGAGMTDTQYF; DNA: TGTGCCAGCAGCCAGATAGGGGCGGGAATGACAGATACGCAGTATTTT; V: TRBV11-2; D: -; J: TRBJ2-3; size: medium-sized; length: 16
CDR3: CASSVFTGWAGELFF; DNA: TGTGCCAGCAGTGTGTTTACAGGGTGGGCCGGGGAGCTGTTTTTT; V: TRBV6-4; D: -; J: TRBJ2-2; size: -; length: 15
CDR3: CASSLLPTDSYEQYF; DNA: TGTGCCAGCAGTTTATTACCTACGGATTCCTACGAGCAGTACTTC; V: TRBV28; D: -; J: TRBJ2-7; size: many; length: 15
CDR3: CASSYGNRAVTEAFF; DNA: TGTGCCAGCAGTTACGGTAACAGGGCCGTGACTGAAGCTTTCTTT; V: TRBV6-5; D: -; J: TRBJ1-1; size: medium-sized; length: 15
CDR3: CASSLAWGEHTDTQYF; DNA: TGTGCCAGCAGTTTGGCTTGGGGGGAGCACACAGATACGCAGTATTTT; V: TRBV28; D: -; J: TRBJ2-3; size: medium-sized; length: 16
CDR3: CASSSPGNSTNEKLFF; DNA: TGTGCCAGCAGCTCCCCAGGGAACTCGACTAATGAAAAACTGTTTTTT; V: TRBV7-3; D: -; J: TRBJ1-4; size: many; length: 16
CDR3: CASSQAAGDSPLHF; DNA: TGCGCCAGCAGCCAAGCGGCAGGGGATTCACCCCTCCACTTT; V: TRBV4-3; D: -; J: TRBJ1-6; size: large; length: 14
CDR3: CASSEFPTSKSYNEQFF; DNA: TGTGCCAGCAGTGAATTTCCTACTAGCAAGTCCTACAATGAGCAGTTCTTC; V: TRBV2; D: -; J: TRBJ2-1; size: many; length: 17
CDR3: CASSPVGYSYNEQFF; DNA: TGTGCCAGCTCACCAGTCGGGTACTCCTACAATGAGCAGTTCTTC; V: TRBV18; D: -; J: TRBJ2-1; size: medium-sized; length: 15
CDR3: CASSQEDRNYGYTF; DNA: TGTGCCAGCAGCCAGGAGGACAGAAACTATGGCTACACCTTC; V: TRBV4-2; D: -; J: TRBJ1-2; size: -; length: 14
CDR3: CASSRTGNYGYTF; DNA: TGTGCCAGCAGCCGGACAGGGAACTATGGCTACACCTTC; V: TRBV6-2/TRBV6-3; D: TRBD1; J: TRBJ1-2; size: -; length: 13
CDR3: CASSPDNFYEQYF; DNA: TGTGCCAGCAGCCCAGATAACTTCTACGAGCAGTACTTC; V: TRBV28; D: -; J: TRBJ2-7; size: medium-sized; length: 13